A single sample is the source of the 29 T cell receptor beta chains below, sequenced in a study of blood T cell repertoires in COVID-19. Some clones are missing from TCRdb's copy, which holds only in-frame ones; the method was immunoSEQ multiplex PCR. The table includes fewer than 350,000 clones, about nine tenths detected once. Material: peripheral blood. The receptors come from a man aged 25-40 years with COVID-19, enrolled during active disease.

The CDR3 sequence is CASSFQGAVAGELFF. As DNA, the CDR3 is TGTGCCAGCAGCTTCCAGGGGGCGGTCGCCGGGGAGCTGTTTTTT. This rearrangement joins TRBV7-2 to TRBJ2-2, with 8 bases lining up with TRBD1. Trimming removed 3 bases from V and 6 bases from J; junction bases left unmatched: 6. The CDR3 is 15 amino acids. Germline loops: CDR1 SGHTA, CDR2 FQGNSA.

The V call is TRBV5-1, the J call TRBJ1-4, with D maybe TRBD1 (5 bases). Germline V CDR1 and CDR2: SGHRS, YFSETQ. V was trimmed by 0 bases and J by 5 bases, leaving 8 bases between them. CDR3 size: 14 residues. This CDR3 is CASSLAGDNEKLFF. In DNA, the CDR3 is TGCGCCAGCAGCTTGGCGGGGGACAATGAAAAACTGTTTTTT.

V usage is TRBV2 and J usage is TRBJ2-3; D is possibly TRBD1 (5 bases). Per germline, CDR1 SNHLY and CDR2 FYNNEI. V was clipped by 8 bases and J by 9 bases, with 12 bases between them. The CDR3 sequence is 11 residues long. The CDR3 region has the DNA TGTGCCAGCGCGCAGGGTGACACGCAGTATTTT. Translating gives CASAQGDTQYF.

The count of this clone is one. CDR3 coding DNA: TGCAGCGCCAGGGGGCTTAGCGAGACCCAGTACTTC. It yields the protein CSARGLSETQYF. V usage is TRBV29-1 and J usage is TRBJ2-5; TRBD1 agrees at 8 bases. This CDR3 is built from 12 residues. V lost 7 bases, J lost 5 bases, and 6 bases stayed unmatched. The germline CDR1 and CDR2 sequences are SQVTM and ANQGSEA.

In nucleotides, the CDR3 is TGCGCCAGCAGCCTTCTAACCTTAGCGGGAGGTCACGAGCAGTACTTC. Residues: CASSLLTLAGGHEQYF. This chain joins TRBV5-1 and TRBJ2-7, with 10 nucleotides matching TRBD2. In germline, CDR1 is SGHRS, CDR2 YFSETQ. J lost 5 bases, V lost 4 bases, and 12 bases had no gene match. The CDR3 spans 16 residues. The full variable domain, its missing parts supplied by reference TRBV5-1 and TRBJ2-7, is KAGVTQTPRYLIKTRGQQVTLSCSPISGHRSVSWYQQTPGQGLQFLFEYFSETQRNKGNFPGRFSGRQFSNSRSEMNVSTLELGDSALYLCASSLLTLAGGHEQYFGPGTRLTVT.

This chain joins TRBV7-9 and TRBJ1-1; D possibly corresponds to TRBD1 (6 bases). This CDR3 region has 17 residues. Germline loops: CDR1 SEHNR, CDR2 FQNEAQ (reference sequence). The germline V and J ends were trimmed by 1 base and 0 bases, with 15 bases remaining between them. CDR3 loop: CASSLGGQSIMNTEAFF. CDR3 coding DNA: TGTGCCAGCAGCTTAGGGGGGCAGTCGATCATGAACACTGAAGCTTTCTTT.

The chain recombines TRBV7-8 with TRBJ2-5, with a possible D match to TRBD2 (7 bases). The V gene lost 4 bases and the J gene lost 2 bases, with 20 bases spanning the gap. From germline, CDR1 is SGHVS and CDR2 FQNEAQ. The CDR3 is made up of 17 amino acids. CDR3 amino acids: CASSYWGRRGIQETQYF. Written as DNA, the CDR3 is TGTGCCAGCAGCTATTGGGGGCGGCGGGGGATACAAGAGACCCAGTACTTC.

The chain carries TRBV24-1 and TRBJ2-3; D is undetermined. CDR1 and CDR2 from the germline V gene are KGHDR and SFDVKD. Trimming left V 3 bases short and J 4 bases short, with 10 bases between. CDR3 length equals 14 residues. As DNA, the CDR3 is TGTGCCACCAGTGATCAGTGGTTCGCAGATACGCAGTATTTT. It translates to CATSDQWFADTQYF.

This chain uses TRBV28 with TRBJ2-1; TRBD2 matches 13 bases. The CDR3 spans 16 residues. V shed 5 bases and J 4 bases; nucleotides not matched to a gene: 5. Germline V gene lookup returns CDR1 MDHEN and CDR2 SYDVKM. CDR3 loop: CASSPGTSGAYNEQFF. The CDR3 DNA reads TGTGCCAGCAGTCCCGGGACTAGCGGGGCATACAATGAGCAGTTCTTC.

This chain uses TRBV28 with TRBJ1-1; 8 bases fit TRBD1. The V segment lost 0 bases and the J segment 3 bases; nucleotides outside the gene matches: 3. Germline CDR1 is MDHEN and CDR2 is SYDVKM. The CDR3 runs to 15 residues. CDR3 in DNA: TGTGCCAGCAGTTTATGGACAGGGGCCTACACTGAAGCTTTCTTT. Translation gives CASSLWTGAYTEAFF.

The rearrangement uses TRBV3-1 (or the pseudogene TRBV3-2) and TRBJ2-7; TRBD2 is a possible D gene (6 bases). The germline V gene encodes CDR1 LGHDT and CDR2 YNNKEL (reference sequence). V was trimmed by 0 bases and J by 9 bases, leaving 12 bases between them. This CDR3 is built from 13 residues. Here the CDR3 reads CASSQDRGTAQYF. In DNA, the CDR3 is TGTGCCAGCAGCCAAGATCGCGGGACCGCGCAGTACTTC.

The chain joins TRBV6-5 to TRBJ1-1; 9 nucleotides align to TRBD1. The ends lost 6 bases at V and 4 bases at J; junction bases unmatched: 6. The CDR3 length is 14 residues. Germline CDR1 reads MNHEY; CDR2 reads SVGAGI. This chain's CDR3 is CASSPGQGTTEAFF. The CDR3, as DNA: TGTGCCAGCAGCCCAGGACAGGGGACCACTGAAGCTTTCTTT.

This clone was seen just once. The chain employs TRBV4-2 and TRBJ2-1; 10 nucleotides agree with TRBD2. Germline V gene data show CDR1 as LGHNA and CDR2 as YNFKEQ. This CDR3 contains 15 residues. V dropped 5 bases and J dropped 4; count of bases not matched to a gene: 5. The CDR3 sequence is CASSIRTSGYNEQFF. The CDR3 nucleotides read TGTGCCAGCAGCATCCGGACTAGCGGTTACAATGAGCAGTTCTTC.

The V call is TRBV25-1, the J call TRBJ2-7; TRBD1 agrees at 7 bases. Germline loops: CDR1 MGHDK, CDR2 SYGVNS. Trimming removed 4 bases from V and 2 bases from J; junction bases left unmatched: 8. The CDR3 loop spans 15 amino acids. CDR3 sequence (DNA): TGTGCCAGCAGTGCGGGTAGGGGGCCGCCCTACGAGCAGTACTTC. Translating gives CASSAGRGPPYEQYF.

The CDR3 coding sequence is TGTGCCACCTCAAGGAGGGGCACTGAAGCTTTCTTT. It encodes CATSRRGTEAFF. V is TRBV24-1 and J is TRBJ1-1; D perhaps matches TRBD1 (5 bases). V lost 9 bases to trimming and J lost 4 bases, with 11 bases between them. From germline, CDR1 is KGHDR and CDR2 SFDVKD. The CDR3 is 12 residues long.

The chain is built from TRBV5-1 and TRBJ2-1, with TRBD2 identical over 9 bases. V shed 1 base, J shed 9 bases, and the junction held 8 bases outside the gene matches. The CDR3 runs 15 residues. Germline V lookup: CDR1 SGHRS, CDR2 YFSETQ. The CDR3 loop reads CASSLLLAGQSEQFF. The CDR3 DNA follows: TGCGCCAGCAGCTTGCTCCTAGCGGGACAGTCTGAGCAGTTCTTC.

The rearrangement joins TRBV4-3 to TRBJ1-2; D uncertain. This CDR3 is 15 amino acids long. Per germline, CDR1 LGHNA and CDR2 YSLEER. Trimming shortened V by 0 bases and J by 3 bases, and 11 bases separated the two germline ends. This CDR3 is CASSQDRTEYYGYTF. CDR3 DNA sequence: TGCGCCAGCAGCCAAGATCGGACTGAATACTATGGCTACACCTTC.

The chain recombines TRBV5-1 with TRBJ2-5; 8 bases are a match to TRBD2. The CDR3 has 14 residues. CDR1 SGHRS and CDR2 YFSETQ come from the germline V gene. The ends lost 3 bases at V and 3 bases at J; junction bases unmatched: 4. CDR3 bases: TGCGCCAGCAGCTACCAGGGACTAGAAGAGACCCAGTACTTC. Residues: CASSYQGLEETQYF.

The chain uses TRBV19 and TRBJ2-7; 8 bases are a match to TRBD2. In germline, CDR1 is LNHDA, CDR2 SQIVND (reference sequence). V dropped 4 bases and J dropped 1; count of bases not matched to a gene: 12. The CDR3 contains 17 residues. DNA for the CDR3: TGTGCCAGTAGTACGGGGGGGGCTTGGGACGGATCCTACGAGCAGTACTTC. Amino acids: CASSTGGAWDGSYEQYF.

The gene calls are TRBV6-2 or TRBV6-3 and TRBJ1-1; D ambiguous. CDR3 length: 17 amino acids. Trimming removed 2 bases at V and 10 bases at J, with 26 bases between. Germline CDR1 reads MNHEY; CDR2 reads SVGEGT. The CDR3 DNA sequence: TGTGCCAGCAGTTACGTTTCTCGTCTTGGACTTCAGGAAGGAGCTTTCTTT. It translates to CASSYVSRLGLQEGAFF.

The J gene is TRBJ2-2, the V gene TRBV5-4; 10 bases line up with TRBD1. With V trimmed by 1 base and J by 6 bases, 9 bases remained unmatched. The CDR3 extends over 17 amino acids. Germline loops: CDR1 SGHNT, CDR2 YYREEE (reference sequence). The CDR3, as DNA: TGTGCCAGCAGCTTGTTTTTAAGGACAGGGGGGGCCGGGGAGCTGTTTTTT. It encodes CASSLFLRTGGAGELFF.

The rearrangement joins TRBV2 to TRBJ1-2; D gene uncertain. There are 13 residues in the CDR3. Per germline, CDR1 SNHLY and CDR2 FYNNEI. Between the trimmed V and J ends, which lost 2 bases and 8 bases, there was a span of 12 bases. The CDR3 is CASSETFREGYTF. The DNA for the CDR3 is TGTGCCAGCAGTGAAACCTTTAGGGAGGGCTACACCTTC.

This clone was seen just once. The chain employs TRBV27 and TRBJ2-7, with D perhaps matching TRBD1 (7 bases). CDR3 length equals 16 residues. The ends were cut back, 8 bases at V and 3 bases at J, with 23 bases in the middle. Germline V CDR1 and CDR2: MNHEY, SMNVEV (reference sequence). The CDR3 region has the DNA TGTGCCAGCCGGGACAGAAGGGGGTCGCGGGACTACGAGCAGTACTTC. Translation gives CASRDRRGSRDYEQYF.

The gene calls are TRBV3-1 (or the pseudogene TRBV3-2) and TRBJ2-7, with 9 nucleotides matching TRBD2. V shed 5 bases and J 2 bases; nucleotides not matched to a gene: 7. CDR1 and CDR2 (germline): LGHDT, YNNKEL (reference sequence). This CDR3 has 15 residues. CDR3 DNA sequence: TGTGCCAGCAGCTTGAGCGGGAGGTCCCCCTACGAGCAGTACTTC. Its protein is CASSLSGRSPYEQYF.

The chain employs TRBV9 and TRBJ2-5; D possibly corresponds to TRBD2 (5 bases). CDR1 and CDR2 from the germline V gene are SGDLS and YYNGEE. This CDR3 comprises 16 residues. V was pared by 0 bases and J by 2 bases, with 14 bases between. CDR3 coding DNA: TGTGCCAGCAGCGTAGGGTCGGGTGGCGGGCAAGAGACCCAGTACTTC. This translates into CASSVGSGGGQETQYF.

The genes are TRBV24-1 and TRBJ1-4; D is ambiguous. CDR3 length: 11 residues. V gave up 4 bases and J gave up 8 bases, with 4 bases separating them. Looked up from germline, CDR1 is KGHDR and CDR2 is SFDVKD. The CDR3, as DNA: TGTGCCACCAGTGACGAGGAAAAACTGTTTTTT. As protein: CATSDEEKLFF.

This chain uses TRBV3-1 (or the pseudogene TRBV3-2) with TRBJ2-1, with 12 bases that match TRBD2. CDR3 length equals 14 residues. Per the germline V gene, CDR1 is LGHDT and CDR2 is YNNKEL (reference sequence). V lost 1 base and J lost 9; bases outside the gene matches: 1. The CDR3 sequence is CASSQVTSGGEQFF. The CDR3 DNA is TGTGCCAGCAGCCAAGTGACTAGCGGGGGTGAGCAGTTCTTC.

This clone was observed a handful of times. The chain joins TRBV27 to TRBJ2-7; 11 bases fit TRBD2. This CDR3 contains 14 residues. Germline V gives CDR1 MNHEY, CDR2 SMNVEV (reference sequence). V lost 6 bases to trimming and J lost 7 bases; unmatched junction nucleotides: 8. CDR3: CASSRSGRAGEQYF. CDR3 nucleotides: TGTGCCAGCAGCCGTAGCGGGAGGGCGGGGGAGCAGTACTTC.

This clone was picked up a small number of times. The V and J genes are TRBV25-1 and TRBJ2-1; TRBD1 aligns across 9 bases. The CDR3 covers 15 residues. Germline V gene data show CDR1 as MGHDK and CDR2 as SYGVNS. V lost 3 bases and J lost 8; bases outside the gene matches: 8. The CDR3 protein is CASSDWGQGIDEQFF. CDR3 coding DNA: TGTGCCAGCAGTGATTGGGGACAGGGAATCGATGAGCAGTTCTTC.